This T cell receptor (beta chain) was identified in a study of monozygotic twins with inflammatory bowel disease. Each donor supplied more than 2 ml of blood. Germline CDR1 and CDR2: MDHEN and SYDVKM. This CDR3 is 16 amino acids long. Study results and caveats: The analysis failed to separate different T cell subtypes.

Amplification used two nested PCRs: approximately 15 cycles, then about 10 cycles, on TCRalpha/TCRbeta cDNA. TCRdb re-called the 5' RACE reads, yielding one record per CDR3 amino acid sequence without DNA. The specimen's table records around 410,000 distinct CDR3 sequences. Worth noting for this clonotype: Its antigen is not identified.

This chain links TRBV28 with TRBJ1-1; without DNA, the TCRdb call of TRBD1 cannot be checked. Sequencing was done on a sample of blood. This receptor was taken from a human donor with ulcerative colitis or Crohn's disease, or a healthy co-twin of an affected twin (not recorded which). CDR3 residues: CASSPTGPGQTTEAFF. The whole variable domain, filled in from reference TRBV28 and TRBJ1-1, reads DVKVTQSSRYLVKRTGEKVFLECVQDMDHENMFWYRQDPGLGLRLIYFSYDVKMKEKGDIPEGYSVSREKKERFSLILESASTNQTSMYLCASSPTGPGQTTEAFFGQGTRLTVV.